This T cell receptor (beta chain) comes out of a study of T-cell reconstitution after alpha-beta-depleted transplantation in children. It was with unique molecular identifiers that the TCRbeta library was prepared. TCRdb analysed the PCR reads with MiXCR anew, one entry per CDR3 protein. The table lists 400,000 to 500,000 distinct CDR3 sequences, about 11% of them singletons. Unmatched junction bases numbered 5, after V lost 2 bases and J lost 0 bases. Germline V lookup: CDR1 MNHEY, CDR2 SVGEGT. The length of the CDR3 is 16 residues. This clonotype was recorded a few times. The sample consisted of PBMCs from the stem cell graft donor, taken from the stem cell graft. The chain couples TRBV6-2 or TRBV6-3 to TRBJ2-3, with 7 bases fitting TRBD2. This receptor was obtained from a human donor who donated a stem cell graft to a child with acute myeloid leukemia. The CDR3 spells CASSYGRGTSTDTQYF. The DNA for the CDR3 is TGTGCCAGCAGTTACGGGAGGGGCACTAGCACAGATACGCAGTATTTT.